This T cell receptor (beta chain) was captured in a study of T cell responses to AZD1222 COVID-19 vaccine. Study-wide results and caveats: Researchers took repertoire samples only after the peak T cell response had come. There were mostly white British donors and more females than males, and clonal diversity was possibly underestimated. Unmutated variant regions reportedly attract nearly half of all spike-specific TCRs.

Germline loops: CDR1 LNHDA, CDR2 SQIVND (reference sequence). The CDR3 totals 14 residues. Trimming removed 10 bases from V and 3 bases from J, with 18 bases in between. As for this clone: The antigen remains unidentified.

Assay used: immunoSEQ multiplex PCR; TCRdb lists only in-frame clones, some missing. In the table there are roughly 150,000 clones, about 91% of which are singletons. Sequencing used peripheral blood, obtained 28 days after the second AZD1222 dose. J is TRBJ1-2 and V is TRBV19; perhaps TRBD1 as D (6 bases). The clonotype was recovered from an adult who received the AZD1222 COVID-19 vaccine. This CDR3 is CATTPYRDHYGYTF. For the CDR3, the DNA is TGTGCCACCACCCCATACAGGGACCACTATGGCTACACCTTC.